This TCR beta chain was profiled in a study of graft-versus-host responses after intestinal transplantation. TCRdb's table, derived via immunoSEQ multiplex PCR, lists solely in-frame clones and lacks some. The repertoire consists of roughly 13,000 clones, with roughly two fifths occurring once and the leading ten covering 15%. Investigators plated some 200,000 CFSE-labeled responder cells together with some 200,000 irradiated stimulator cells labeled with violet dye. The source of this sequence is a human patient who received an intestinal transplant. The sample consisted of alloreactive CD8+ T cells from a mixed lymphocyte reaction culture, taken before intestinal transplant. Subset indicated: CFSE-low proliferating T cells sorted from roughly 6-day pre-transplant mixed lymphocyte reaction (GvH or HvG direction).

The DNA of the CDR3 is TGCGCCAGCAGCTTGCTCAGGCAGCCCTACGAGCAGTACTTC. Translating gives CASSLLRQPYEQYF. The rearrangement uses TRBV5-1 and TRBJ2-7, with D unresolved. CDR3 size: 14 residues. V lost 1 base and J 2 bases, leaving 10 bases between the germline ends. The germline V gene has CDR1 SGHRS and CDR2 YFSETQ.